Given below is one T cell receptor beta chain in context. This record comes from a study of cytotoxic CD8 clonotypes in ibrutinib-treated CLL. Trimming took 5 bases from V and 3 from J, leaving 11 bases between them. The germline V gene encodes CDR1 SGHTA and CDR2 FQGTGA. The CDR3 loop spans 13 amino acids. Genomic DNA (about 2.2 micrograms) was obtained from cryopreserved PBMCs for construction of TCR beta libraries. Some clones are missing from TCRdb's copy, which holds only in-frame ones; the method was immunoSEQ multiplex PCR. The data show a few hundred thousand clones, over 60% seen once. The receptor comes from a human donor with chronic lymphocytic leukemia. This chain connects TRBV7-3 to TRBJ2-7, with D possibly being TRBD1 (6 bases). The sequenced sample was PBMCs, obtained after 36 months of ibrutinib treatment. The CDR3 is CASSHIQGYEQYF. CDR3 sequence (DNA): TGTGCCAGCAGCCACATACAGGGCTACGAGCAGTACTTC.